A single sample gave rise to the 6 T cell receptor beta chains below, sequenced in a study of T cell changes during pregnancy in multiple sclerosis. Assay: immunoSEQ multiplex PCR; the TCRdb copy retains only in-frame clones and omits some. This sample has some 49,000 clones, with roughly 90% found just once. This sample comprised peripheral blood, obtained after pregnancy. All receptors derive from a female donor in good health, enrolled as a control in a pregnancy study.

The chain carries TRBV1 and TRBJ2-5; no check of the table's D call, TRBD1, against the DNA was made. TRBV1 is shown as a pseudogene. The CDR3 length is 14 residues. The CDR3 sequence is CTSSQDRGWETQYF. The CDR3 region has the DNA TGCACCAGCAGCCAAGACAGGGGTTGGGAGACCCAGTACTTC.

The chain uses TRBV7-8 and TRBJ1-1; 10 positions match TRBD1. Germline loops: CDR1 SGHVS, CDR2 FQNEAQ. The length of the CDR3 is 17 residues. Trimming at V came to 7 bases and at J to 1 base, leaving 12 bases not matched to a gene. The CDR3 bases are TGTGCCAGCAACTACCGGACAGGGGGATTGTCGAACACTGAAGCTTTCTTT. Its protein is CASNYRTGGLSNTEAFF.

The chain couples TRBV5-4 to TRBJ2-1, with 12 bases fitting TRBD2. Germline CDR1 SGHNT, CDR2 YYREEE (reference sequence). This CDR3 has 15 amino acids. V lost 4 bases and J lost 6; bases outside the gene matches: 5. CDR3 in DNA: TGTGCCAGCAGCCCCGGACTAGCGGGGAGCAATGAGCAGTTCTTC. Protein sequence: CASSPGLAGSNEQFF.

The chain has TRBV10-3 and TRBJ1-6; tentatively, D is TRBD1 (5 bases). Germline assignment: CDR1 ENHRY and CDR2 SYGVKD. The CDR3 loop spans 14 amino acids. V was pared by 3 bases and J by 9 bases, with 12 bases between. CDR3 coding DNA: TGTGCCATCAGTGAAGGGGCAGGGATTTCACCCCTCCACTTT. As protein: CAISEGAGISPLHF.

The chain joins TRBV7-2 to TRBJ2-1, with D possibly matching TRBD1 (6 bases). The germline V gene has CDR1 SGHTA and CDR2 FQGNSA. V lost 6 bases and J lost 3, with 15 bases in between. This CDR3 spans 15 amino acids. CDR3 sequence: CASRNPKGVYNEQFF. For the CDR3, the DNA is TGTGCCAGCAGGAACCCGAAGGGGGTCTACAATGAGCAGTTCTTC.

This chain joins TRBV4-2 and TRBJ2-2, with a tentative D call TRBD2 (5 bases). The germline V gene has CDR1 LGHNA and CDR2 YNFKEQ. The V gene lost 0 bases and the J gene lost 1 base, with 12 bases spanning the gap. The CDR3 has 17 residues. CDR3 DNA: TGTGCCAGCAGCCAAGATCTGGACGGGGTGAACACCGGGGAGCTGTTTTTT. The encoded protein is CASSQDLDGVNTGELFF.